Reported below is one T cell receptor (beta chain). The entry originates in a study of blood T cell repertoires in COVID-19. The wider study: The United States, Italy and Spain supplied acute and convalescent COVID-19 samples. PBMCs, B-cell-depleted T cells, or T cells were the source of the cDNA or gDNA that made up the material.

Participants, roughly 18 to 90 years old, spanned approximately 25 US areas. Participant-given clinical history determined each cohort assignment. The data were produced by immunoSEQ multiplex PCR, yet TCRdb's version contains in-frame clones alone and is incomplete. The profile covers about 270,000 clones, with roughly 91% appearing a single time and around 2% taken by the ten largest. This clonotype was obtained from a woman aged 60-75 years in a cohort exposed to, infected with or recovered from COVID-19 (not recorded which). What was sequenced was PBMCs or T cells enriched from blood (not recorded which).

The CDR3 DNA is TGCGCCAGCAGCATTAGCGGGACGTATGGCAATGAGCAGTTCTTC. Residues: CASSISGTYGNEQFF. The chain uses TRBV5-1 and TRBJ2-1; TRBD2 matches 8 bases. V lost 4 bases to trimming and J lost 6 bases; unmatched junction nucleotides: 9. Per germline, CDR1 SGHRS and CDR2 YFSETQ. The CDR3 is made up of 15 amino acids.